This T cell receptor (beta chain) was sequenced for a study of CD8+CD57+ T cells in acquired aplastic anemia. About the study: Average DNA yield from sorted CD4+ and CD8+ cells was around 3.2 ug. Study-wide results and caveats: The same twenty-nine CD8+ CDR3 sequences occurred in patients and in controls. Significance was not reached for CD8+ Simpson's diversity between patients and controls.

Trimming cost V 2 bases and J 10 bases, with 15 bases left between them. This CDR3 region has 15 residues. CDR1 and CDR2 from the germline V gene are MNHNS and SASEGT. Genomic DNA, the template, was used for profiling of the TCR beta VDJ and CDR3. TCRdb ran MiXCR on the reads and lists one entry per CDR3 protein. Here the sample spans under 250,000 distinct CDR3 sequences, about a third being singletons. This clonotype was recorded many times. The antigen is not known. This sequence joins TRBV6-1 and TRBJ1-6, with a tentative D call TRBD1 (6 bases). The source of this sequence is a human donor in good health, serving as a control. Specimen: sorted CD4+, CD8+, or CD8+CD57+ T cells (not recorded which) from PBMCs. CDR3 DNA: TGTGCCAGCAGTGAAATTACAGGGACGAGCTCACCCCTCCACTTT. This encodes CASSEITGTSSPLHF.